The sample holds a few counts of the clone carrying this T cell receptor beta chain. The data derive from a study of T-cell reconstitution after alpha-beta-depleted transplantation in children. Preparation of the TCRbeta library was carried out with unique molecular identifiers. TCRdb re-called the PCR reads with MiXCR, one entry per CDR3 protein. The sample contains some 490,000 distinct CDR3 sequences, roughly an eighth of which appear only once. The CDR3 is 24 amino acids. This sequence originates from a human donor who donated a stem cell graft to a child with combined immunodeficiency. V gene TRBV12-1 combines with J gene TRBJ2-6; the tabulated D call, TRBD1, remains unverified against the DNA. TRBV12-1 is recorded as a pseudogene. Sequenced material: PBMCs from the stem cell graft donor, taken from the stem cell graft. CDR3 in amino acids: CASSFISPSHTGGDVNSGANVLTF. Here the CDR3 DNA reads TGTGCCAGCAGCTTTATAAGTCCGAGTCACACAGGGGGTGATGTCAACTCTGGGGCCAACGTCCTGACTTTC.